Listed below are T cell receptor beta chains from one sample, sequenced in a study of T cell repertoires in cytomegalovirus infection. TCRdb itself ran the reads through MiXCR, one entry per CDR3 protein. The data show 200,000 or so distinct CDR3 sequences, with roughly 30% seen just once and about 31% held by the top ten. Material: PBMCs. The receptors derive from a human donor in good health (CMV status not recorded). Some clones in this sample may be carry-over from other donors' samples. Both conserved end residues are part of each CDR3. The D gene is left open where the match is weak. A clone size is listed for some rows: how often the clone was seen (once, few, many), or a class if it is expanded.

>TRBJ2-7|few|TRBV7-9|NA
TGTGCCAGCAGCCCCCCCATGATGATCTACGAGCAGTACTTC
CASSPPMMIYEQYF
>TRBJ2-7|few|TRBV29-1|NA
TGCAGCGTTGAAGGGGAGCTTTACGAGCAGTACTTC
CSVEGELYEQYF
>TRBJ1-1|many|TRBV11-2|TRBD1
TGTGCCAGCAGTCCCCAGGGGGCGATGAACACTGAAGCTTTCTTT
CASSPQGAMNTEAFF
>TRBJ1-1|once|TRBV20-1|NA
TGCAGTGCTAGGGAGGGTTGGAATGCTTTCTTT
CSAREGWNAFF
>TRBJ1-5|NA|TRBV7-9|NA
TGTGCCAGCAGCGCCCGGGGGGGAGAGGGTCAGCCCCAGCATTTT
CASSARGGEGQPQHF
>TRBJ2-2|NA|TRBV7-2|NA
TGTGCCAGCAGCTTAGTGAGGGGAGCCGGGACCGGGGAGCTGTTTTTT
CASSLVRGAGTGELFF
>TRBJ1-5|NA|TRBV18|NA
TGTGCCAGCTCACCAGGGAGGCAGCCCCAGCATTTT
CASSPGRQPQHF
>TRBJ2-3|NA|TRBV6-1|TRBD2
TGTGCCAGCAGCGTACTAGCGGCCAAGGCAGATACGCAGTATTTT
CASSVLAAKADTQYF
>TRBJ1-2|NA|TRBV25-1|TRBD1
TGTGCCAGCAGTGATATGACAGGGGGAATGGGAGCTAACTATGGCTACACCTTC
CASSDMTGGMGANYGYTF
>TRBJ1-5|NA|TRBV29-1|TRBD1
TGCAGCGTGAGGGACAGGGGGCCGGATCAGCCCCAGCATTTT
CSVRDRGPDQPQHF
>TRBJ2-7|NA|TRBV20-1|NA
TGCAGTGCTAGCGCAGGGGAATCCTACGAGCAGTACTTC
CSASAGESYEQYF
>TRBJ2-7|NA|TRBV14|NA
TGTGCCAGCAGCCAAGTTAGGGGGGCCGAGCAGTACTTC
CASSQVRGAEQYF
>TRBJ1-1|NA|TRBV6-6|NA
TGTGCCAGTCAGCAACAGGGTCTGGGCACTGAAGCTTTCTTT
CASQQQGLGTEAFF
>TRBJ2-7|NA|TRBV7-8|TRBD1
TGTGCCAGCAGCCAAGGGGGCAGCCTAGAGGCCTACGAGCAGTACTTC
CASSQGGSLEAYEQYF
>TRBJ1-2|NA|TRBV29-1|NA
TGCAGCGTTGGGTCCGGGAATCATGGCTACACCTTC
CSVGSGNHGYTF
>TRBJ2-5|many|TRBV7-8|NA
TGTGCCAGCAGCTTAGGTAGCGCCCGAGCCGAGACCCAGTACTTC
CASSLGSARAETQYF
>TRBJ1-1|NA|TRBV7-6|TRBD1
TGTGCCAGCACACCAGCCGCACAGGGGGAAGCTTTCTTT
CASTPAAQGEAFF
>TRBJ2-7|few|TRBV6-2/TRBV6-3|NA
TGTGCCAGCAGTGACCTTGAGGGAACTCGGGCCTACGAGCAGTACTTC
CASSDLEGTRAYEQYF
>TRBJ1-1|few|TRBV20-1|NA
TGCAGTGCCTGGGAACAGGGCATGAACACTGAAGCTTTCTTT
CSAWEQGMNTEAFF
>TRBJ2-7|NA|TRBV27|NA
TGTGCCAGCAGTTTTTGGTCAGCTTCATCCTACGAGCAGTACTTC
CASSFWSASSYEQYF
>TRBJ2-6|few|TRBV25-1|NA
TGTGCCAGCAGTGAAATCGATTTTGGCAGGGGAATCTCTGGGGCCAACGTCCTGACTTTC
CASSEIDFGRGISGANVLTF
>TRBJ2-1|many|TRBV7-3|TRBD1
TGTGCCAGCAGCTCCCTTGCGGGACAGGGGGGCAATGAGCAGTTCTTC
CASSSLAGQGGNEQFF
>TRBJ1-5|NA|TRBV25-1|NA
TGTGCCAGCAGTGACCCAGGGAGTCAGCCCCAGCATTTT
CASSDPGSQPQHF
>TRBJ1-1|NA|TRBV19|NA
TGTGCCAGTAGTATCAGGGGGAACACTGAAGCTTTCTTT
CASSIRGNTEAFF
>TRBJ1-2|medium-sized|TRBV7-2|NA
TGTGCCAGCAGCCTTGGAGGGCGAGCTAACTATGGCTACACCTTC
CASSLGGRANYGYTF
>TRBJ2-1|NA|TRBV19|TRBD2
TGTGCCAGTAGTTCTTCTGAGGCGGGGGGGTTGGATGAGCAGTTCTTC
CASSSSEAGGLDEQFF
>TRBJ2-2|many|TRBV6-2/TRBV6-3|NA
TGTGCCAGCAGTTCCGATCCAGGGGAAATCGACACCGGGGAGCTGTTTTTT
CASSSDPGEIDTGELFF